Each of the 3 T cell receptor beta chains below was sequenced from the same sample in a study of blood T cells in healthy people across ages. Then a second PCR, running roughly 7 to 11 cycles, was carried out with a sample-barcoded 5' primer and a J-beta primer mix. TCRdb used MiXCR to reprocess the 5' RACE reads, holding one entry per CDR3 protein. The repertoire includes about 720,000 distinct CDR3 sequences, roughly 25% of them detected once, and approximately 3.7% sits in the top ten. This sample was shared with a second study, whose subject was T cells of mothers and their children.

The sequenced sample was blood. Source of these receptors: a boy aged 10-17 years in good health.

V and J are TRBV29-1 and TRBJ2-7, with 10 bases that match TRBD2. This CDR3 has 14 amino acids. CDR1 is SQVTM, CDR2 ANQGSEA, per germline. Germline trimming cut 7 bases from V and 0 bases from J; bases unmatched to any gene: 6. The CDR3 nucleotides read TGCAGCGCACGCCCTAGCGGGAGCTCCTACGAGCAGTACTTC. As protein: CSARPSGSSYEQYF.

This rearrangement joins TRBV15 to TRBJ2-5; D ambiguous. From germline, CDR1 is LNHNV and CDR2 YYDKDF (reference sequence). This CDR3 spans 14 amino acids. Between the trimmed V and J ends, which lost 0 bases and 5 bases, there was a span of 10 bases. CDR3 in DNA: TGTGCCACCAGCAGAGATGGCGAGTCGGAGACCCAGTACTTC. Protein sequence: CATSRDGESETQYF.

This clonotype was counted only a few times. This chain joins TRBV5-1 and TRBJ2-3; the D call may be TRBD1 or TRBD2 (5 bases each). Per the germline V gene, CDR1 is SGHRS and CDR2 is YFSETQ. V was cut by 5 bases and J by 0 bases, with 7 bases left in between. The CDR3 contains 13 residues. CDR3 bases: TGCGCCAGCAGGGGGGTAAGCACAGATACGCAGTATTTT. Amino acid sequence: CASRGVSTDTQYF.